Shown below are 22 T cell receptor beta chains from a single sample sequenced in a study of pediatric ulcerative colitis. Rectal tissue came from one to two pinch biopsies taken at colonoscopy. The method was immunoSEQ multiplex PCR; TCRdb's version includes in-frame clones alone and lacks a portion of them. The sample consists of some 35,000 clones, around 80% of them appearing once. The sample consisted of gut tissue. The receptors originated from a boy aged 5-17 years with mild ulcerative colitis.

This clone is a singleton in its sample. V is TRBV5-1 and J is TRBJ2-1; TRBD1 matches 9 bases. J lost 9 bases, V lost 3 bases, and 13 bases had no gene match. The CDR3 is 16 residues long. CDR1 is SGHRS and CDR2 is YFSETQ in the germline V gene. The CDR3 region is CASSSTDRGGGSEQFF. In DNA form, the CDR3 reads TGCGCCAGCAGCTCGACCGACAGGGGGGGAGGAAGTGAGCAGTTCTTC.

This clone showed up just once. The rearrangement links TRBV18 to TRBJ2-7; perhaps TRBD2 as D (5 bases). The CDR3 length is 12 residues. Deletions cut 5 bases from V and 6 bases from J, with 11 bases between. From germline, CDR1 is KGHSH and CDR2 LQKENI. The CDR3: CASSGERVEQYF. The CDR3, as DNA: TGTGCCAGCTCAGGCGAGAGGGTCGAGCAGTACTTC.

The rearrangement joins TRBV5-1 to TRBJ1-1; D unclear. Trimming removed 3 bases from V and 2 bases from J, with 8 bases in between. CDR1 and CDR2 from the germline V gene are SGHRS and YFSETQ. The CDR3 is made up of 13 amino acids. CDR3 in amino acids: CASSSRTNTEAFF. CDR3 sequence (DNA): TGCGCCAGCAGCTCACGGACTAACACTGAAGCTTTCTTT.

Turning to this clone: Other DNA sequences in this specimen translate into the identical CDR3. The V call is TRBV5-1, the J call TRBJ1-5; D not resolved. The CDR3 covers 15 residues. In germline, CDR1 is SGHRS, CDR2 YFSETQ. V was clipped by 0 bases and J by 0 bases, with 7 bases between them. The CDR3 nucleotides read TGCGCCAGCAGCTTGGCCGGGTATAGCAATCAGCCCCAGCATTTT. Translated: CASSLAGYSNQPQHF.

The chain is built from TRBV29-1 and TRBJ2-7; 8 bases line up with TRBD2. J gave up 7 bases and V 1 base, and 21 bases lay outside the gene matches. The V gene's germline CDR1 is SQVTM and CDR2 ANQGSEA. CDR3 length: 18 amino acids. This chain's CDR3 is CSVEAAVRRAGGPVEQYF. DNA for the CDR3: TGCAGCGTTGAAGCGGCTGTTCGGCGGGCGGGGGGTCCCGTTGAGCAGTACTTC.

The J gene is TRBJ2-2, the V gene TRBV10-2, with 15 bases lining up with TRBD2. The germline V gene has CDR1 WSHSY and CDR2 SAAADI. Trimming cost V 6 bases and J 1 base; bases outside gene matches: 9. There are 19 residues in the CDR3. The CDR3 region has the DNA TGCGCCAGCAGCCTGCGGGGACTAGCGGGGGGTCAGAACACCGGGGAGCTGTTTTTT. This encodes CASSLRGLAGGQNTGELFF.

The V and J genes are TRBV7-6 and TRBJ2-5, with D possibly being TRBD1 (6 bases). Trimming shortened V by 5 bases and J by 2 bases, and 12 bases separated the two germline ends. CDR3 length: 14 residues. Germline CDR1 reads SGHVS; CDR2 reads FNYEAQ. The CDR3 loop reads CASSPWTVQETQYF. Written as DNA, the CDR3 is TGTGCCAGCAGCCCTTGGACAGTACAAGAGACCCAGTACTTC.

The chain employs TRBV6-5 and TRBJ2-2; D uncertain. V was cut by 8 bases and J by 4 bases, with 17 bases left in between. The CDR3 runs to 15 residues. CDR1 is MNHEY and CDR2 is SVGAGI in the germline V gene. This chain's CDR3 is CASLSARSPTGELFF. The CDR3 DNA reads TGTGCCAGCTTGAGCGCCCGCTCCCCCACCGGGGAGCTGTTTTTT.

The V gene is TRBV5-1, the J gene TRBJ1-2; 7 bases align to TRBD1. There are 15 residues in the CDR3. Germline values: CDR1 SGHRS, CDR2 YFSETQ. V was pared by 2 bases and J by 0 bases, with 4 bases of the junction left unmatched. The CDR3 reads CASSFRDRPNYGYTF. The CDR3, as DNA: TGCGCCAGCAGCTTCCGGGACAGACCTAACTATGGCTACACCTTC.

The genes are TRBV21-1 and TRBJ1-5. TRBV21-1 is a listed pseudogene. There are 15 residues in the CDR3. The CDR3 loop reads CASSKARQGNQPQHF. The CDR3 DNA reads as TGTGCCAGCAGCAAAGCAAGGCAAGGCAATCAGCCCCAGCATTTT.

This chain uses TRBV27 with TRBJ1-5, with a weak D call TRBD1 (5 bases). The CDR3 is 12 residues long. The germline V gene has CDR1 MNHEY and CDR2 SMNVEV (reference sequence). The V end lost 3 bases, the J end lost 9 bases, and 9 bases lay between the germline ends. The CDR3 loop is CASSLKGWPQHF. The CDR3 bases are TGTGCCAGCAGTTTGAAGGGGTGGCCCCAGCATTTT.

The chain couples TRBV5-1 to TRBJ1-5; D is unclear. V lost 1 base and J 3 bases, leaving 8 bases between the germline ends. The CDR3 is made up of 14 amino acids. Germline values: CDR1 SGHRS, CDR2 YFSETQ. CDR3 bases: TGCGCCAGCAGCTTGTGGGCGGTCAATCAGCCCCAGCATTTT. This translates into CASSLWAVNQPQHF. Full variable domain (outside the CDR3, taken from reference TRBV5-1 and TRBJ1-5): KAGVTQTPRYLIKTRGQQVTLSCSPISGHRSVSWYQQTPGQGLQFLFEYFSETQRNKGNFPGRFSGRQFSNSRSEMNVSTLELGDSALYLCASSLWAVNQPQHFGDGTRLSIL.

The V gene is TRBV13, the J gene TRBJ1-2, with D hard to call. CDR1 PRHDT and CDR2 FYEKMQ come from the germline V gene (reference sequence). The V end was cut by 1 base, the J end by 8 bases, with 11 bases between. The CDR3 is 13 amino acids. Here the CDR3 DNA reads TGTGCCAGCAGCTTAGACCGGGGAAGCGGCTACACCTTC. It is translated as CASSLDRGSGYTF.

The chain employs TRBV6-5 and TRBJ2-7, with D unclear. CDR1 and CDR2 (germline): MNHEY, SVGAGI. V was clipped by 0 bases and J by 6 bases, with 9 bases between them. The CDR3 sequence is 13 residues long. The CDR3 spells CASSYSIVTEQYF. The CDR3 coding sequence is TGTGCCAGCAGTTACTCAATAGTTACCGAGCAGTACTTC.

The rearrangement links TRBV7-9 to TRBJ1-2; D uncertain. Germline V lookup: CDR1 SEHNR, CDR2 FQNEAQ (reference sequence). The CDR3 loop spans 13 amino acids. V was clipped by 0 bases and J by 8 bases, with 10 bases between them. The CDR3 loop is CASSLAGGRGYTF. The CDR3, as DNA: TGTGCCAGCAGCTTAGCCGGAGGTAGAGGCTACACCTTC.

In this sample, this clone turned up a few times. The germline gene is not matched at one end of the junction; a read error may be the cause. The rearrangement links TRBV5-1 to TRBJ2-7; D gene ambiguous. The CDR3 is made up of 11 amino acids. Germline CDR1 reads SGHRS; CDR2 reads YFSETQ. The CDR3 loop reads CASSYSFEQYF. The CDR3 DNA sequence: TGCGCCAGCAGCTACTCCTTCGAGCAGTACTTC.

The V and J genes are TRBV6-1 and TRBJ2-3, with a possible D match to TRBD1 (6 bases). The CDR3 runs to 16 residues. V lost 4 bases to trimming and J lost 3 bases, with 17 bases between them. CDR1 is MNHNS, CDR2 SASEGT, per germline. The CDR3 nucleotides are TGTGCCAGCAGTGCATCACAGGGTGGGTGGACAGATACGCAGTATTTT. It specifies CASSASQGGWTDTQYF.

The chain employs TRBV2 and TRBJ1-2; tentative D call: TRBD1 (6 bases). Trimming stripped 2 bases from V and 7 bases from J, with 11 bases between. The CDR3 is 13 residues long. Germline CDR1 and CDR2: SNHLY and FYNNEI. CDR3 protein: CASSERGAGGYTF. The CDR3 coding sequence is TGTGCCAGCAGTGAAAGGGGGGCTGGTGGCTACACCTTC.

This clone was observed a handful of times. The V gene is TRBV27, the J gene TRBJ1-1; 8 positions match TRBD1. Trimming removed 5 bases from V and 3 bases from J; junction bases left unmatched: 8. The CDR3 totals 15 residues. The germline V gene encodes CDR1 MNHEY and CDR2 SMNVEV (reference sequence). The CDR3 nucleotides read TGTGCCAGCAGTACCTCCGGGACAGGCTACACTGAAGCTTTCTTT. It encodes CASSTSGTGYTEAFF.

The V and J genes are TRBV7-2 and TRBJ2-2, with a possible D match to TRBD1 (5 bases). CDR3 length equals 13 residues. V was cut by 3 bases and J by 8 bases, with 10 bases left in between. The germline gives CDR1 SGHTA, CDR2 FQGNSA. The CDR3 loop reads CASSFKGYGELFF. CDR3 in DNA: TGTGCCAGCAGCTTTAAGGGGTATGGGGAGCTGTTTTTT.

This chain joins TRBV4-1 and TRBJ1-2, with 9 bases lining up with TRBD1. The CDR3 loop spans 18 amino acids. V lost 4 bases to trimming and J lost 8 bases; unmatched junction nucleotides: 20. CDR1 MGHRA and CDR2 YSYEKL come from the germline V gene. CDR3 nucleotide sequence: TGCGCCAGCAGCCTATTACTTACTTTGGGACAGGGAAAAGGCGGCTACACCTTC. Protein product: CASSLLLTLGQGKGGYTF.

This chain joins TRBV18 and TRBJ1-1; a weak D match, TRBD1 (6 bases). Trimming pared 5 bases from V and 0 bases from J, leaving 10 bases between. Germline values: CDR1 KGHSH, CDR2 LQKENI. The CDR3 spans 14 residues. The CDR3 reads CASSADSMNTEAFF. The CDR3 nucleotides read TGTGCCAGCTCAGCGGACAGTATGAACACTGAAGCTTTCTTT.